This TCR beta chain was identified during a study of cytomegalovirus exposure and HLA in healthy donors. With V trimmed by 6 bases and J by 4 bases, 16 bases remained unmatched. Germline V gives CDR1 SQVTM, CDR2 ANQGSEA. CDR3 length: 16 amino acids. Primers included in the PCR were 60 Vbeta and 13 Jbeta primers. Repertoires were generated with immunoSEQ multiplex PCR, while TCRdb's copy carries only in-frame clones and drops some. The sample lists around 130,000 clones, 74% occurring once. As concerns this clone: Its antigen is undetermined.

Study results and limitations: Among the most significant clusters, several appeared linked to common viral pathogens in a later analysis. TCR beta chains associated with HLA were, in a later analysis, more clonally expanded than equally common others.

The sequence was collected from a man aged 35 to 55 in good health and CMV-seropositive. This sequence joins TRBV29-1 and TRBJ2-7; 9 nucleotides line up with TRBD1. Sequencing input: PBMCs. This chain's CDR3 is CSVERRVGTGRYEQYF. CDR3 in DNA: TGCAGCGTCGAAAGGAGAGTAGGGACAGGGAGGTACGAGCAGTACTTC.